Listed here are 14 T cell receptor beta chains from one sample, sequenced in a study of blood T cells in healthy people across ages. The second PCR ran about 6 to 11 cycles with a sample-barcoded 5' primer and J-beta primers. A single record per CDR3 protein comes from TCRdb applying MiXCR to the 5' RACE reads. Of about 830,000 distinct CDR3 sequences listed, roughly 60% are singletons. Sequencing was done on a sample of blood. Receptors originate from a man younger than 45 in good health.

The chain's CDR3 is CASSLRGLEETQYF. The DNA for the CDR3 is TGTGCCAGCAGCTTACGGGGGTTGGAAGAGACCCAGTACTTC. The rearrangement links TRBV7-2 to TRBJ2-5, with D perhaps TRBD2 (6 bases). The CDR3 loop spans 14 amino acids. Germline V gene sequence: CDR1 SGHTA, CDR2 FQGNSA. V was pared by 2 bases and J by 3 bases, with 10 bases between.

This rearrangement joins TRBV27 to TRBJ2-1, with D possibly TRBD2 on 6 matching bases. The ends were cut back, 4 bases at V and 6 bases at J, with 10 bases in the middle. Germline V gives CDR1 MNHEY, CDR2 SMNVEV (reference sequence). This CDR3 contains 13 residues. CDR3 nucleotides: TGTGCCAGCAGTTGGGGGGTTCTCAATGAGCAGTTCTTC. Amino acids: CASSWGVLNEQFF.

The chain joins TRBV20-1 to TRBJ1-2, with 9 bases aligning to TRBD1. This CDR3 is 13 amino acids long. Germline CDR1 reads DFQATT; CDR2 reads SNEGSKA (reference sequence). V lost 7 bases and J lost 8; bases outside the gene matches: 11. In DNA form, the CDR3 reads TGCAGTGGTACGTCCCGGGACAGGGTCGGCTACACCTTC. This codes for CSGTSRDRVGYTF.

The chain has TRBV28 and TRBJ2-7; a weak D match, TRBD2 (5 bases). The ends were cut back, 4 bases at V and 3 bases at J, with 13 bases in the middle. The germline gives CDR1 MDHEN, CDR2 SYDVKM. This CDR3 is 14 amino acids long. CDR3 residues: CASSSGGDIYEQYF. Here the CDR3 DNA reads TGTGCCAGCAGTTCAGGAGGAGATATCTACGAGCAGTACTTC.

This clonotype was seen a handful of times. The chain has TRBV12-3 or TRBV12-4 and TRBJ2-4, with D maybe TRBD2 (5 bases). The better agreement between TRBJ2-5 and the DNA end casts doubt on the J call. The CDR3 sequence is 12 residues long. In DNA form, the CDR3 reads TGTGCCAGCCGAGCGGTGGGGGAGACCCAGTACTTC. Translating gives CASRAVGETQYF.

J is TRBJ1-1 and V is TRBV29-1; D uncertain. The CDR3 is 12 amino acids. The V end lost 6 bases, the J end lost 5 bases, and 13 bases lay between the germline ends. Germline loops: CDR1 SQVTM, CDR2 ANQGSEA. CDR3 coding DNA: TGCAGCGTCGGTGACGGTGTGACTGAAGCTTTCTTT. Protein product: CSVGDGVTEAFF.

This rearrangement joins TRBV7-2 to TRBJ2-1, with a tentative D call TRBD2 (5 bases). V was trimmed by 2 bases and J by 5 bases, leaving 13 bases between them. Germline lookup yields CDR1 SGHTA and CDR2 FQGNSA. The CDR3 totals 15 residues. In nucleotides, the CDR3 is TGTGCCAGCAGCTTACTGACTCCGGGAAACAATGAGCAGTTCTTC. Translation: CASSLLTPGNNEQFF.

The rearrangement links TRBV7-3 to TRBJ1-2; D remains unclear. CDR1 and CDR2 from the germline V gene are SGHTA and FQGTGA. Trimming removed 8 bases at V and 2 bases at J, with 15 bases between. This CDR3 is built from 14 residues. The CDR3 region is CASGESSENYGYTF. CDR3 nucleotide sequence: TGTGCCAGCGGGGAGTCCTCCGAGAACTATGGCTACACCTTC.

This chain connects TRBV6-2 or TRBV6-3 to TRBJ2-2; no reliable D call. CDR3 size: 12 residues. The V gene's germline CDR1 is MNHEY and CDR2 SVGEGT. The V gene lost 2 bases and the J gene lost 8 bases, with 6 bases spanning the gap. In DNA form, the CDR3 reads TGTGCCAGCAGTTACAGTCGGGGGGAGCTGTTTTTT. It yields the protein CASSYSRGELFF.

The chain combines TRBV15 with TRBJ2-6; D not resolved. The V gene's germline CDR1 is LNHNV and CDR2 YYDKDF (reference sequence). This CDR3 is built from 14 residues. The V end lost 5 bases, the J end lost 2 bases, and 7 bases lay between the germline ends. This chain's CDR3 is CATSPRTGANVLTF. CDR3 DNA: TGTGCCACCAGCCCTCGTACTGGGGCCAACGTCCTGACTTTC.

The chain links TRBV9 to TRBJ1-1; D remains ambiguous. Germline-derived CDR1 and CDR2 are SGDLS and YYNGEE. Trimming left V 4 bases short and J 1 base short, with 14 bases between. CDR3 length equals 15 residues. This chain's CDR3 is CASSLDHGPNTEAFF. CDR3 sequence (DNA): TGTGCCAGCAGCCTTGACCACGGTCCGAACACTGAAGCTTTCTTT.

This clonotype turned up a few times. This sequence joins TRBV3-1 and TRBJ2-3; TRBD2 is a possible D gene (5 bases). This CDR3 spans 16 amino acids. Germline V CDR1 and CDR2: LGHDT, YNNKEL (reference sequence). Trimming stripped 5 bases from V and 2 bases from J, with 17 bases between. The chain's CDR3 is CASSSRRNGITDTQYF. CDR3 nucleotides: TGTGCCAGCAGCTCCCGAAGGAACGGGATCACAGATACGCAGTATTTT.

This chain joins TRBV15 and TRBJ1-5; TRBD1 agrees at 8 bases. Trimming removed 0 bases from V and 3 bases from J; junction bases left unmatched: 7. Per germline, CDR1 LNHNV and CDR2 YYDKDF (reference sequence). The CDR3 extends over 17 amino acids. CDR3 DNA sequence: TGTGCCACCAGCAGAGACGAGACAGGGGCCAACAATCAGCCCCAGCATTTT. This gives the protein CATSRDETGANNQPQHF.

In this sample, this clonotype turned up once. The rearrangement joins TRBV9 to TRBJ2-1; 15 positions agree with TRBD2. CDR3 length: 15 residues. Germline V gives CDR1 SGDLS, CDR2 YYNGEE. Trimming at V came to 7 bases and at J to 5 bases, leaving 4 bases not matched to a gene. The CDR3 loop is CASGTSGGSHNEQFF. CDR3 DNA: TGTGCCAGCGGGACTAGCGGGGGGTCCCACAATGAGCAGTTCTTC.